This section outlines one TCR beta chain sequence together with its context. Antigen specificity is unknown. The sample comes from a study of human T cells and chemical hapten exposure. Overall study context: Alopecia areata, totalis and universalis patients, mostly female, were included. Points from the study as a whole: Expanded TCRs grouped into significantly more large CDR3 similarity clusters than controls produced.

TCRdb redid the calling of the RACE reads with MiXCR, one entry per CDR3 protein. This sample has roughly 190,000 distinct CDR3 sequences; around 24% occur once, and the top ten carry about 6.7%. Germline-derived CDR1 and CDR2 are MGHRA and YSYEKL. The CDR3 has 16 residues. The V end lost 4 bases, the J end lost 7 bases, and 20 bases lay between the germline ends. Time point described: patch test 1, 2 weeks after DPC sensitization. Indicated treatment: therapeutic diphenylcyclopropenone sensitization with weekly scalp DPC. Non-pregnant alopecia patients aged 18 to 70, suitable for DPC therapy. Sequencing used whole blood, obtained in connection with sensitization to the hapten diphenylcyclopropenone (DPC). This sequence joins TRBV4-1 and TRBJ2-1, with a possible D match to TRBD1 (7 bases). The TCR sequence derives from a woman aged 45-65 years with alopecia areata. Some clones in this sample may be carry-over from other donors' samples. The CDR3 is CASSRQGGQALNEQFF. In DNA form, the CDR3 reads TGCGCCAGCAGCCGACAGGGAGGACAGGCGTTAAATGAGCAGTTCTTC.